A selection of T cell receptor beta chains follows, all from one sample in a study of beta chain features in type 1 diabetes. Libraries were prepared by immunoSEQ multiplex PCR; TCRdb keeps only in-frame clonotypes and omits some of them. The data hold roughly 290,000 clones, with approximately 16% observed a single time. Sequenced material: naive CD4+ T cells from blood. All receptors come from a man aged 18 to 29 with type 1 diabetes. CDR3s include the opening cysteine and the closing phenylalanine or tryptophan. Fields, in order: J gene, V gene, D gene, clone size, CDR3 DNA, CDR3 protein. D genes are given only for firm matches. The listing skips clone size in some rows; elsewhere it reads once, few, many or a size class.

TRBJ1-2 TRBV7-7 . few TGTGCCAGCAGCCAAGGCAATACAGGGCAGGGAGGCTACACCTTC CASSQGNTGQGGYTF
TRBJ1-3 TRBV5-6 . . TGTGCCAGCAGTTCTAAGAGCTCTGGAAACACCATATATTTT CASSSKSSGNTIYF
TRBJ2-1 TRBV15 TRBD2 . TGTGCCACCAGCAGAGATAGGGGACTAGCCTCCCCTGAGCAGTTCTTC CATSRDRGLASPEQFF
TRBJ2-5 TRBV7-2 TRBD1 . TGTGCCAGCAGCGAGGGACAGGGGCGGGAGACCCAGTACTTC CASSEGQGRETQYF
TRBJ2-1 TRBV6-5 TRBD2 . TGTGCCACCGGGGGAGGGCAGACCGAGCAGTTCTTC CATGGGQTEQFF
TRBJ1-1 TRBV30 TRBD1 few TGTGCCTGGAGCTCGGGACAGATAAACACTGAAGCTTTCTTT CAWSSGQINTEAFF
TRBJ2-7 TRBV30 TRBD1 . TGTGCCTGGAGTCAGACAGGGAGGCAGTACTTC CAWSQTGRQYF
TRBJ2-7 TRBV5-1 . . TGCGCCAGCAGCAGCACACAGGACCACGAGCAGTACTTC CASSSTQDHEQYF
TRBJ2-7 TRBV4-3 . once TGCGCCAGCAGCCTCCAAGCAGACAGCATCGACTACGAGCAGTACTTC CASSLQADSIDYEQYF
TRBJ2-5 TRBV5-6 TRBD2 . TGTGCCAGCAGCGCGACTAGCGGGACTTTTCATCAAGAGACCCAGTACTTC CASSATSGTFHQETQYF
TRBJ1-6 TRBV27 TRBD1 . TGTGCCAGCAGTTCCGGGACAGGGCAATATTCACCCCTCCACTTT CASSSGTGQYSPLHF
TRBJ2-3 TRBV28 . . TGTGTCTCTAGTACCCACACAGATACGCAGTATTTT CVSSTHTDTQYF
TRBJ2-7 TRBV6-6 TRBD2 few TGTGCCAGCAGTCTCCAGGGAGGGAGCCACGAGCAGTACTTC CASSLQGGSHEQYF
TRBJ2-7 TRBV28 . . TGTGCCAGCAGTTCCCCGGACAGTTACGAGCAGTACTTC CASSSPDSYEQYF
TRBJ2-5 TRBV28 . . TGTGCCAGCAGTCTCCAAGAGACCCAGTACTTC CASSLQETQYF
TRBJ2-4 TRBV18 TRBD1 . TGTGCCAGCTCACCAGACAGGGCCGGAGCCAAAAACATTCAGTACTTC CASSPDRAGAKNIQYF
TRBJ2-3 TRBV23-1 TRBD2 . TGCGCCAGCAGTCCCGGGACTAGCCCCACAGATACGCAGTATTTT CASSPGTSPTDTQYF
TRBJ1-1 TRBV5-4 TRBD1 . TGTGCCAGCAGACAAATTACAGGGGAAACTGAAGCTTTCTTT CASRQITGETEAFF
TRBJ2-1 TRBV11-2 TRBD1 few TGTGCCAGCAGCTTCATCCCTCGACAGGGGGCGGTCAATGAGCAGTTCTTC CASSFIPRQGAVNEQFF
TRBJ2-3 TRBV5-1 . . TGCGCCAGCGGCGGAGGACCCACAGATACGCAGTATTTT CASGGGPTDTQYF
TRBJ2-5 TRBV5-6 . . TGTGCCAGCAGCATGGGGGCACAAGAGACCCAGTACTTC CASSMGAQETQYF
TRBJ2-5 TRBV27 . few TGTGCCAGCAGTCCGACACTACTAGGAGAGACCCAGTACTTC CASSPTLLGETQYF
TRBJ2-5 TRBV18 TRBD1 few TGTGCCAGCTCAAACAGGACAGGGACCTTACAAGAGACCCAGTACTTC CASSNRTGTLQETQYF
TRBJ2-1 TRBV5-1 . . TGCGCCAGCAGCTCCTCGCAAACAGGGCCTTACAATGAGCAGTTCTTC CASSSSQTGPYNEQFF
TRBJ1-1 TRBV6-5 TRBD1 . TGTGCCAGCAGTTTGGACAGGCTATTCTCTGAAGCTTTCTTT CASSLDRLFSEAFF
TRBJ2-5 TRBV10-3 . few TGTGCCATCAGTGAGCAGGAACGAGAGACCCAGTACTTC CAISEQERETQYF
TRBJ1-6 TRBV30 TRBD1 few TGTGCCTCGAAGAGACAGGGTGGGACACCCCTCCACTTT CASKRQGGTPLHF
TRBJ2-7 TRBV6-5 . . TGTGCCAGCAGTTCGGGGTACAGGGATGGCAGCTACGAGCAGTACTTC CASSSGYRDGSYEQYF
TRBJ2-1 TRBV7-2 TRBD2 . TGTGCCAGCAGCTCGCTAGCGGGGGGGCCGACTTACAATGAGCAGTTCTTC CASSSLAGGPTYNEQFF
TRBJ2-7 TRBV15 . few TGTGCCACCAGTGGACACCTGGGAAGGTACGAGCAGTACTTC CATSGHLGRYEQYF
TRBJ2-6 TRBV4-2 . few TGTGCCAGCAGCGGGGGGAGCTCTGGGGCCAACGTCCTGACTTTC CASSGGSSGANVLTF
TRBJ1-1 TRBV6-5 . . TGTGCCGGGGTGACCCCGGGAGGTGAAGCTTTCTTT CAGVTPGGEAFF
TRBJ2-1 TRBV30 TRBD2 few TGTGCCTGGAGTGTACTCGGCGGGAGCTCCTACAATGAGCAGTTCTTC CAWSVLGGSSYNEQFF
TRBJ1-1 TRBV11-2 . . TGTGCCAGCAGCTCCTACACTGAAGCTTTCTTT CASSSYTEAFF
TRBJ1-1 TRBV7-2 . few TGTGCCAGCAGCTTCTCTTCAGGGATGGGCACTGAAGCTTTCTTT CASSFSSGMGTEAFF
TRBJ2-2 TRBV4-1 . few TGCGCCAGCAGCCCTTTCGCGGGAACCGGGGAGCTGTTTTTT CASSPFAGTGELFF
TRBJ2-1 TRBV29-1 . few TGCAGCGTTGTCGGGTACAATGAGCAGTTCTTC CSVVGYNEQFF
TRBJ1-1 TRBV27 . . TGTGCCAGCAGTCCGACGGGACTGATCCGCACTGAAGCTTTCTTT CASSPTGLIRTEAFF
TRBJ2-7 TRBV5-1 . . TGCGCCAGCAGCTCCGGCGGGGGCCACCTCGAGCAGTACTTC CASSSGGGHLEQYF
TRBJ1-2 TRBV27 . few TGTGCCAGCAGTTCCCCCGTCAGAGGAAACTATGGCTACACCTTC CASSSPVRGNYGYTF
TRBJ1-5 TRBV7-2 . . TGTGCCAGCAGCTTCGCAGGGAGCAATCAGCCCCAGCATTTT CASSFAGSNQPQHF
TRBJ2-7 TRBV27 . . TGTGCCAGCAGTTTTTACCGTCGGGAGAACTCCTACGAGCAGTACTTC CASSFYRRENSYEQYF
TRBJ2-1 TRBV5-1 . few TGCGCCAGCAGAAAACTGGGCGGGGATAACAATGAGCAGTTCTTC CASRKLGGDNNEQFF
TRBJ2-2 TRBV19 TRBD2 . TGTGCCAGTTCTAGCGGATACACCGGGGAGCTGTTTTTT CASSSGYTGELFF
TRBJ2-6 TRBV28 . few TGTGCCAGCAGTTCTCTTTTTAGATCTGGGGCCAACGTCCTGACTTTC CASSSLFRSGANVLTF
TRBJ1-1 TRBV10-3 . few TGTGCCAGCGGGACGTTGAACACTGAAGCTTTCTTT CASGTLNTEAFF
TRBJ1-1 TRBV11-2 . few TGTGCCAGCAGCTTAACCGCGGGAAACACTGAAGCTTTCTTT CASSLTAGNTEAFF
TRBJ1-5 TRBV7-9 . few TGTGCCAGCAGCTTCGGTCAGCCCCAGCATTTT CASSFGQPQHF
TRBJ2-1 TRBV25-1 TRBD2 . TGTGCCAGCAGTGTAGCGGGGGCATTCTCCTACAATGAGCAGTTCTTC CASSVAGAFSYNEQFF
TRBJ1-1 TRBV28 TRBD1 . TGTGCCAGCACCCCAGGGGGGCCGGATACTGAAGCTTTCTTT CASTPGGPDTEAFF
TRBJ2-4 TRBV7-9 TRBD2 . TGTGCCAGCAACGCCGGGAGGGACATTCAGTACTTC CASNAGRDIQYF
TRBJ2-3 TRBV2 TRBD1 few TGTGCCAGCAGTGGATACAGGGGAGGCACAGATACGCAGTATTTT CASSGYRGGTDTQYF
TRBJ2-7 TRBV5-1 TRBD2 . TGCGCCAGCAGCCCTCGGACTAGCGGTATGATAGGGGAGCAGTACTTC CASSPRTSGMIGEQYF
TRBJ2-7 TRBV11-2 . few TGTGCCAGCAGTAGGACGGTAACGGGGTACGAGCAGTACTTC CASSRTVTGYEQYF
TRBJ1-1 TRBV7-2 TRBD1 few TGTGCCAGCAGCCTTAACAGGGGGATCACTGAAGCTTTCTTT CASSLNRGITEAFF
TRBJ1-2 TRBV30 TRBD1 . TGTGCCTGGAACTCAGGGGGCGCAACTCGGGGCTACACCTTC CAWNSGGATRGYTF